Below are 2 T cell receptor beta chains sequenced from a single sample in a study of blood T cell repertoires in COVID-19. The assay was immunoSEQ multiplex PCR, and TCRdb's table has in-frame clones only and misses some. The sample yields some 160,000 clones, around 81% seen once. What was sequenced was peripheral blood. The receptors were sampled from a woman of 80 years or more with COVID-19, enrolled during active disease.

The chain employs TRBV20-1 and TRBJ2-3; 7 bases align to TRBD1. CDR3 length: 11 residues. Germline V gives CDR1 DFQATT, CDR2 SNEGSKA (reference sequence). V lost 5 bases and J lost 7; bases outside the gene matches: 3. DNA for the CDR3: TGCAGTGCTTACAGGGGACATACGCAGTATTTT. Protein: CSAYRGHTQYF.

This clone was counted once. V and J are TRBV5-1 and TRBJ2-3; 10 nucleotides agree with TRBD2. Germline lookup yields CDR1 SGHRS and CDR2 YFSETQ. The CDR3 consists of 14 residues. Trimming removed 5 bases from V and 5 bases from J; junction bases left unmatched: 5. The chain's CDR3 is CASRASGSGDTQYF. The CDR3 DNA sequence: TGCGCCAGCAGGGCTAGCGGGAGTGGAGATACGCAGTATTTT. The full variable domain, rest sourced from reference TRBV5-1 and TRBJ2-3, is KAGVTQTPRYLIKTRGQQVTLSCSPISGHRSVSWYQQTPGQGLQFLFEYFSETQRNKGNFPGRFSGRQFSNSRSEMNVSTLELGDSALYLCASRASGSGDTQYFGPGTRLTVL.